The next 5 T cell receptor beta chains were all read from a single sample in a study of control samples from healthy donors and cancer patients. This table comes from immunoSEQ multiplex PCR, and its TCRdb copy is limited to in-frame clones, with some not included. Among some 150,000 clones listed, about 94% were seen once. The material sequenced was PBMCs. The receptors come from a man aged 60 to 75 with colorectal cancer.

The chain carries TRBV29-1 and TRBJ1-3; maybe TRBD1 (5 bases). Germline CDR1 is SQVTM and CDR2 is ANQGSEA. This CDR3 contains 14 residues. V was trimmed by 3 bases and J by 0 bases, leaving 9 bases between them. CDR3 DNA sequence: TGCAGCGTTGAGGGGCAGAACTCTGGAAACACCATATATTTT. Amino acid sequence: CSVEGQNSGNTIYF.

V usage is TRBV30 and J usage is TRBJ2-5; 14 bases match TRBD2. Trimming took 2 bases from V and 5 from J; bases not matched to a gene: 16. This CDR3 contains 19 residues. Germline V gives CDR1 GTSNPN, CDR2 SVGIG (reference sequence). The CDR3 loop reads CAWSLSAWTSGGPGETQYF. In nucleotides, the CDR3 is TGTGCCTGGAGTCTCTCCGCTTGGACTAGCGGGGGGCCCGGGGAGACCCAGTACTTC.

This chain uses TRBV6-2 or TRBV6-3 with TRBJ1-2; no reliable D call. V lost 2 bases and J lost 4, with 8 bases in between. The CDR3 runs to 13 residues. Germline CDR1 MNHEY, CDR2 SVGEGT. CDR3 amino acids: CASSYGSPYGYTF. CDR3 nucleotides: TGTGCCAGCAGTTACGGCAGCCCCTATGGCTACACCTTC.

The genes are TRBV21-1 and TRBJ2-7; no check of the table's D call, TRBD1, against the DNA was made. TRBV21-1 is assigned pseudogene status. The length of the CDR3 is 15 residues. The CDR3 sequence: CASTWDKEVPYEQYF. Written as DNA, the CDR3 is TGTGCCAGCACCTGGGACAAGGAGGTACCCTACGAGCAGTACTTC.

V gene TRBV18 combines with J gene TRBJ2-7, with 9 positions matching TRBD1. Germline V lookup: CDR1 KGHSH, CDR2 LQKENI. The CDR3 sequence is 16 residues long. Trimming at V came to 4 bases and at J to 6 bases, leaving 13 bases not matched to a gene. As DNA, the CDR3 is TGTGCCAGCTCACTAACACCGGGACAGGGTCCGCTCGAGCAGTACTTC. Residues: CASSLTPGQGPLEQYF.